This passage covers 26 T cell receptor beta chains from one sample sequenced in a study of neurological immune-mediated disorders. TCRdb passed the 5' RACE reads through MiXCR, listing each CDR3 protein once. This sample yields 75,000 to 90,000 distinct CDR3 sequences, of which 9% to 12% are seen a single time; about 2% belongs to the top ten. The sequencing sample was made of PBMCs. The receptors stem from a man aged 35 to 55 in good health.

This clonotype was seen many times. V and J are TRBV10-3 and TRBJ2-7; 11 positions match TRBD2. The CDR3 length is 15 residues. Germline lookup yields CDR1 ENHRY and CDR2 SYGVKD. With V trimmed by 6 bases and J by 2 bases, 6 bases remained unmatched. The DNA for the CDR3 is TGTGCCATCAGAATGGGGACTAGCGGAACCTACGAGCAGTACTTC. This encodes CAIRMGTSGTYEQYF.

This clonotype was observed many times. The CDR3 reads CAIRSREGYRETQYF. Written as DNA, the CDR3 is TGTGCCATCAGATCGAGAGAAGGGTACAGAGAGACCCAGTACTTC. The chain couples TRBV10-3 to TRBJ2-5; D gene uncertain. V was shortened by 6 bases and J by 4 bases, with 18 bases between the two germline ends. The CDR3 sequence is 15 residues long. The germline gives CDR1 ENHRY, CDR2 SYGVKD.

This clonotype has a handful of counts. The rearrangement links TRBV12-3 or TRBV12-4 to TRBJ2-5; tentatively, D is TRBD2 (5 bases). V was clipped by 5 bases and J by 2 bases, with 15 bases between them. The CDR3 totals 15 residues. CDR3 in DNA: TGTGCCAGCAGTCCCTTGGGAAGAGGGCAAGAGACCCAGTACTTC. Protein sequence: CASSPLGRGQETQYF.

This clonotype was seen at least ten times. This chain connects TRBV11-3 to TRBJ2-3; D not resolved. Trimming shortened V by 3 bases and J by 5 bases, and 6 bases separated the two germline ends. The CDR3 covers 12 residues. Germline V gene sequence: CDR1 SGHNT, CDR2 YENEEA. CDR3 sequence: CASSFAEDTQYF. In DNA, the CDR3 is TGTGCCAGCAGCTTTGCTGAAGATACGCAGTATTTT.

The chain combines TRBV7-3 with TRBJ2-3; D gene unclear. Trimming removed 2 bases from V and 7 bases from J, with 7 bases in between. Per germline, CDR1 SGHTA and CDR2 FQGTGA. The CDR3 totals 12 residues. CDR3 region: CASSLGENTQYF. The CDR3 DNA sequence: TGTGCCAGCAGCTTAGGAGAGAATACGCAGTATTTT.

There are many counts of this clonotype. The chain employs TRBV20-1 and TRBJ2-7, with D hard to call. The CDR3 loop spans 16 amino acids. Germline CDR1 reads DFQATT; CDR2 reads SNEGSKA (reference sequence). V was clipped by 6 bases and J by 2 bases, with 23 bases between them. CDR3 DNA: TGCAGTGCCCAGTCCCCCCCGCCGACCCCCACCTACGAGCAGTACTTC. This sequence encodes CSAQSPPPTPTYEQYF.

This clonotype appeared once. The chain links TRBV6-2 or TRBV6-3 to TRBJ2-3, with D perhaps TRBD1 (6 bases). The CDR3 is made up of 15 amino acids. V shed 1 base and J shed 2 bases, with 10 bases lying between them. Germline V gene data show CDR1 as MNHEY and CDR2 as SVGEGT. CDR3 sequence reads: CASSYFNRDTDTQYF. The DNA of the CDR3 is TGTGCCAGCAGTTACTTTAACAGGGACACAGATACGCAGTATTTT.

Note on this clonotype: Germline is not matched at one junction end, which may reflect a read error. The V gene is TRBV5-1, the J gene TRBJ2-3; D gene ambiguous. Germline loops: CDR1 SGHRS, CDR2 YFSETQ. The length of the CDR3 is 15 residues. The CDR3 DNA sequence: TGCGCGAGCAGCTTGACACAGCCAAGTTCAGATACGCAGTATTTT. This sequence encodes CASSLTQPSSDTQYF.

This clonotype came up many times. V is TRBV12-3 or TRBV12-4 and J is TRBJ2-2, with D hard to call. Between the trimmed V and J ends, which lost 5 bases and 5 bases, there was a span of 3 bases. The CDR3 length is 11 residues. The CDR3 loop reads CASSTTGELFF. Here the CDR3 DNA reads TGTGCCAGCAGTACGACCGGGGAGCTGTTTTTT.

In this sample, this clonotype turned up many times. The CDR3 reads CASSQETSGLQETQYF. The CDR3 DNA is TGTGCCAGCAGCCAAGAGACTAGCGGACTTCAAGAGACCCAGTACTTC. The gene calls are TRBV3-1 and TRBJ2-5; 9 bases line up with TRBD2. Germline V gene lookup returns CDR1 LGHDT and CDR2 YNNKEL (reference sequence). The J segment lost 2 bases and the V segment lost 0 bases, leaving 4 bases of the junction unmatched. This CDR3 has 16 amino acids.

This clonotype was observed at least ten times. The limits of the CDR3 on the DNA are not certain, so only TCRdb's listed CDR3 is given. The V call is TRBV21-1, the J call TRBJ2-3; the table assigns TRBD2, which was not confirmed against the DNA. TRBV21-1 is recorded as a pseudogene. The CDR3 spans 17 amino acids, including both terminal residues. This CDR3 reads CASSTRFGGGASDTQYF.

This clonotype was seen at least ten times. The genes are TRBV7-2 and TRBJ2-5; D remains ambiguous. The CDR3 spans 16 residues. The germline CDR1 and CDR2 sequences are SGHTA and FQGNSA. The V and J ends lost 0 bases and 1 base respectively, with 12 bases between them. CDR3 bases: TGTGCCAGCAGCTTAGCGCTCCCTATTACCCAAGAGACCCAGTACTTC. Its translation is CASSLALPITQETQYF.

The chain carries TRBV5-1 and TRBJ1-4; tentative D call: TRBD1 (6 bases). The germline CDR1 and CDR2 sequences are SGHRS and YFSETQ. This CDR3 is built from 13 residues. With 3 bases removed from V and 8 bases from J, the gap between germline ends came to 11 bases. CDR3 region: CASSSWTEEKLFF. CDR3 DNA sequence: TGCGCCAGCAGCTCCTGGACAGAAGAAAAACTGTTTTTT.

This clonotype was observed many times. The rearrangement uses TRBV5-1 and TRBJ2-3, with unresolved D. Germline V gene lookup returns CDR1 SGHRS and CDR2 YFSETQ. The CDR3 extends over 14 amino acids. V gave up 4 bases and J gave up 1 base, with 10 bases separating them. CDR3 DNA: TGCGCCAGCAGCCCCATATCTGGCACAGATACGCAGTATTTT. Translating gives CASSPISGTDTQYF. Filled out from reference TRBV5-1 and TRBJ2-3, the complete variable domain reads KAGVTQTPRYLIKTRGQQVTLSCSPISGHRSVSWYQQTPGQGLQFLFEYFSETQRNKGNFPGRFSGRQFSNSRSEMNVSTLELGDSALYLCASSPISGTDTQYFGPGTRLTVL.

There are many counts of this clonotype. The chain combines TRBV2 with TRBJ2-7; the D gene is possibly TRBD2 (5 bases). The length of the CDR3 is 15 residues. Trimming removed 4 bases at V and 2 bases at J, with 15 bases between. Per the germline V gene, CDR1 is SNHLY and CDR2 is FYNNEI. The DNA of the CDR3 is TGTGCCAGCAGTGGGATCCGGACTGACGCCTACGAGCAGTACTTC. This translates into CASSGIRTDAYEQYF.

The chain has TRBV5-1 and TRBJ2-5, with 9 bases aligning to TRBD1. The V gene end was trimmed by 0 bases and the J gene end by 5 bases; junction bases not matched to a gene: 8. The CDR3 covers 16 residues. CDR1 and CDR2 (germline): SGHRS, YFSETQ. In nucleotides, the CDR3 is TGCGCCAGCAGCTTGGGACAGGGGGTTAATTCGGAGACCCAGTACTTC. Amino acid sequence: CASSLGQGVNSETQYF.

This clonotype occurred many times. The chain links TRBV7-2 to TRBJ2-1; 9 bases line up with TRBD2. This CDR3 is 16 amino acids long. The germline CDR1 and CDR2 sequences are SGHTA and FQGNSA. V was pared by 3 bases and J by 6 bases, with 9 bases of the junction left unmatched. The CDR3 sequence is CASSFSGTSSPNEQFF. CDR3 bases: TGTGCCAGCAGCTTCTCCGGGACTAGCTCCCCCAATGAGCAGTTCTTC.

This clonotype was counted ten times or more. J is TRBJ2-3 and V is TRBV12-3 or TRBV12-4; TRBD2 matches 12 bases. V lost 6 bases and J lost 8; bases outside the gene matches: 9. This CDR3 is 15 amino acids long. CDR3 sequence: CASRETSGGGGTQYF. Here the CDR3 DNA reads TGTGCCAGCAGAGAGACTAGCGGGGGCGGCGGTACGCAGTATTTT.

This clonotype was counted many times. The chain combines TRBV10-3 with TRBJ2-5; TRBD2 is a possible D gene (11 bases). The CDR3 runs to 20 residues. In germline, CDR1 is ENHRY, CDR2 SYGVKD. The V and J ends lost 6 bases and 5 bases respectively, with 34 bases between them. The CDR3 sequence is CAIRPTGGLSGRAPWETQYF. DNA of the CDR3: TGTGCCATCAGACCGACAGGGGGCCTTAGCGGGAGGGCCCCCTGGGAGACCCAGTACTTC.

This clonotype came up many times. V and J are TRBV12-3 or TRBV12-4 and TRBJ2-2; the D is unclear. Between the trimmed V and J ends, which lost 6 bases and 10 bases, there was a span of 18 bases. The CDR3 is 14 amino acids. The CDR3: CASRPSPRPEELFF. In DNA form, the CDR3 reads TGTGCCAGCAGGCCAAGCCCTAGGCCCGAGGAGCTGTTTTTT.

This clonotype was seen repeatedly, ten times or more. V usage is TRBV5-1 and J usage is TRBJ2-2, with D uncertain. The CDR3 runs 15 residues. Germline CDR1 reads SGHRS; CDR2 reads YFSETQ. V was pared by 3 bases and J by 6 bases, with 15 bases between. The CDR3 reads CASSSYQQVAGELFF. As DNA, the CDR3 is TGCGCCAGCAGCTCCTACCAGCAGGTAGCCGGGGAGCTGTTTTTT.

This clonotype was picked up many times. The chain uses TRBV10-3 and TRBJ2-2; D ambiguous. Trimming removed 0 bases at V and 0 bases at J, with 11 bases between. This CDR3 comprises 17 residues. Germline V gene data show CDR1 as ENHRY and CDR2 as SYGVKD. CDR3 sequence reads: CAISESGSTTNTGELFF. In DNA, the CDR3 is TGTGCCATCAGTGAGTCGGGCAGTACCACGAACACCGGGGAGCTGTTTTTT.

The V gene is TRBV7-9, the J gene TRBJ1-6; 12 nucleotides align to TRBD1. The germline V gene encodes CDR1 SEHNR and CDR2 FQNEAQ (reference sequence). This CDR3 comprises 15 residues. Trimming took 6 bases from V and 9 from J; bases not matched to a gene: 6. The CDR3 DNA sequence: TGTGCCAGCAGTCCCGCGGGACAGGGGGCTTCACCCCTCCACTTT. Protein: CASSPAGQGASPLHF.

The chain links TRBV7-6 to TRBJ2-3; TRBD1 agrees at 9 bases. Unmatched junction bases numbered 4, after V lost 5 bases and J lost 10 bases. Per the germline V gene, CDR1 is SGHVS and CDR2 is FNYEAQ. The CDR3 length is 12 residues. The CDR3 DNA follows: TGTGCCAGCAGCGAGTGGGACAGGGCGCAGTATTTT. Translation: CASSEWDRAQYF.

In this sample, this clonotype turned up many times. This chain joins TRBV20-1 and TRBJ2-3; 7 nucleotides match TRBD1. The ends lost 6 bases at V and 6 bases at J; junction bases unmatched: 3. CDR3 length: 11 amino acids. The germline V gene has CDR1 DFQATT and CDR2 SNEGSKA (reference sequence). The CDR3 spells CSAVQGDTQYF. The CDR3 coding sequence is TGCAGTGCGGTACAGGGGGATACGCAGTATTTT.

This clonotype was counted many times. The CDR3 DNA reads TGTGCCAGCAGTTACGGGACAGGTCATGGCGAGCAGTACTTC. Translated, it gives CASSYGTGHGEQYF. The genes are TRBV6-6 and TRBJ2-7; TRBD1 agrees at 8 bases. The germline CDR1 and CDR2 sequences are MNHNY and SVGAGI (reference sequence). CDR3 size: 14 residues. V gave up 2 bases and J gave up 6 bases; unmatched junction bases: 6.